The 21 T cell receptor beta chains below were found in one sample sequenced in a study of cytomegalovirus exposure and HLA in healthy donors. Produced via immunoSEQ multiplex PCR; TCRdb's table is partial and in-frame only. The data hold some 84,000 clones, with roughly 90% observed a single time. Sequenced input: PBMCs. These TCRs come from a young man in good health and CMV-seronegative.

The chain carries TRBV5-1 and TRBJ1-3; D is unclear. The germline V gene has CDR1 SGHRS and CDR2 YFSETQ. V lost 0 bases, J lost 0 bases, and 10 bases lay in between. This CDR3 comprises 16 residues. CDR3 in amino acids: CASSLGGDPSGNTIYF. The CDR3, as DNA: TGCGCCAGCAGCTTGGGCGGAGACCCCTCTGGAAACACCATATATTTT. Drawing the rest from reference TRBV5-1 and TRBJ1-3, the complete variable domain is KAGVTQTPRYLIKTRGQQVTLSCSPISGHRSVSWYQQTPGQGLQFLFEYFSETQRNKGNFPGRFSGRQFSNSRSEMNVSTLELGDSALYLCASSLGGDPSGNTIYFGEGSWLTVV.

The chain couples TRBV29-1 to TRBJ2-5, with 9 nucleotides matching TRBD1. This CDR3 comprises 14 residues. V gave up 3 bases and J gave up 4 bases; unmatched junction bases: 6. Germline lookup yields CDR1 SQVTM and CDR2 ANQGSEA. The CDR3 protein is CSVDRTGVRETQYF. The CDR3 nucleotides read TGCAGCGTTGATAGGACAGGGGTTCGAGAGACCCAGTACTTC.

The chain couples TRBV4-1 to TRBJ2-7; 11 nucleotides agree with TRBD1. Losses at the gene ends were 3 bases for V and 4 bases for J; bases not matched to a gene: 5. CDR3 length equals 15 residues. Germline loops: CDR1 MGHRA, CDR2 YSYEKL. The CDR3: CASSQLGQGAYEQYF. CDR3 nucleotides: TGCGCCAGCAGCCAGTTAGGACAGGGGGCTTACGAGCAGTACTTC.

The chain links TRBV5-1 to TRBJ2-3; D might be TRBD2 (6 bases). The length of the CDR3 is 18 residues. V gave up 1 base and J gave up 2 bases, with 20 bases separating them. CDR1 is SGHRS and CDR2 is YFSETQ in the germline V gene. The CDR3 region is CASSLLGSEGGTTDTQYF. The DNA of the CDR3 is TGCGCCAGCAGCTTGTTGGGTTCCGAGGGAGGAACCACAGATACGCAGTATTTT.

The chain is built from TRBV28 and TRBJ2-1; 8 bases map to TRBD1. CDR3 length: 15 residues. V gave up 4 bases and J gave up 4 bases; unmatched junction bases: 6. The V gene's germline CDR1 is MDHEN and CDR2 SYDVKM. The DNA for the CDR3 is TGTGCCAGCAGTTCCCCCGGACAGGGATACAATGAGCAGTTCTTC. Its protein is CASSSPGQGYNEQFF.

This sequence joins TRBV13 and TRBJ2-2; TRBD2 matches at 13 bases. The V gene's germline CDR1 is PRHDT and CDR2 FYEKMQ (reference sequence). CDR3 length: 16 residues. Trimming removed 5 bases from V and 6 bases from J; junction bases left unmatched: 6. CDR3 nucleotide sequence: TGTGCCAGCAGCCCAACTAGCGGGGGGGCCTCCGGGGAGCTGTTTTTT. It yields the protein CASSPTSGGASGELFF.

CDR3: CASRAGGRGTGELFF. The CDR3 bases are TGTGCCAGCAGAGCGGGAGGGCGAGGCACCGGGGAGCTGTTTTTT. The genes are TRBV19 and TRBJ2-2; TRBD2 matches at 10 bases. The CDR3 is 15 residues long. Germline-derived CDR1 and CDR2 are LNHDA and SQIVND (reference sequence). Losses at the gene ends were 9 bases for V and 4 bases for J; bases not matched to a gene: 8.

A remark on this clone: One junction end disagrees with the germline gene, perhaps due to a read error. The rearrangement links TRBV6-6 to TRBJ1-3, with a tentative D call TRBD1 (6 bases). Germline values: CDR1 MNHNY, CDR2 SVGAGI (reference sequence). The length of the CDR3 is 16 residues. CDR3 nucleotide sequence: TGTGCCAGCAGTCGGACCCACGGGGGGCAAGGAACCACCATATATTTT. Protein: CASSRTHGGQGTTIYF.

This clone was recorded only once. The chain uses TRBV19 and TRBJ1-5; TRBD1 aligns across 12 bases. CDR1 is LNHDA and CDR2 is SQIVND in the germline V gene (reference sequence). V shed 4 bases, J shed 0 bases, and the junction held 4 bases outside the gene matches. CDR3 length: 17 residues. This chain's CDR3 is CASSTGQGANSNQPQHF. The CDR3 nucleotides are TGTGCCAGTAGTACGGGACAGGGGGCTAATAGCAATCAGCCCCAGCATTTT.

This clone was counted only a few times. The chain carries TRBV19 and TRBJ2-7; D is ambiguous. Germline V gene sequence: CDR1 LNHDA, CDR2 SQIVND (reference sequence). This CDR3 is built from 13 residues. Trimming pared 8 bases from V and 1 base from J, leaving 12 bases between. The CDR3 nucleotides are TGTGCCAGTGCAAGTGGCGGATCCTACGAGCAGTACTTC. Translating it yields CASASGGSYEQYF.

The chain recombines TRBV12-2 with TRBJ2-1; the table's D call TRBD1 went unverified against the DNA. TRBV12-2 is designated a pseudogene. The CDR3 length is 14 residues. The CDR3 spells CASRWGGQDAEQFF. CDR3 DNA: TGTGCAAGTCGCTGGGGGGGACAGGACGCTGAGCAGTTCTTC.

The CDR3 loop is CASSQNNDRHTGELFF. CDR3 nucleotides: TGCGCCAGCAGCCAAAACAACGACAGACACACCGGGGAGCTGTTTTTT. The chain recombines TRBV4-1 with TRBJ2-2, with a possible D match to TRBD1 (5 bases). Germline loops: CDR1 MGHRA, CDR2 YSYEKL. This CDR3 has 16 amino acids. Trimming removed 2 bases from V and 3 bases from J, with 13 bases in between.

A few counts support this clone. The chain joins TRBV2 to TRBJ2-7; no clear D. Germline V gene sequence: CDR1 SNHLY, CDR2 FYNNEI. V was pared by 4 bases and J by 6 bases, with 4 bases between. This CDR3 has 10 residues. The CDR3 is CASSGGEQYF. The CDR3 DNA reads as TGTGCCAGCAGTGGAGGCGAGCAGTACTTC.

This rearrangement joins TRBV28 to TRBJ1-5; D is perhaps TRBD1 (6 bases). The length of the CDR3 is 15 residues. Trimming cost V 2 bases and J 7 bases, with 15 bases left between them. The germline V gene has CDR1 MDHEN and CDR2 SYDVKM. The CDR3 is CASSLVDRLEQPQHF. Here the CDR3 DNA reads TGTGCCAGCAGTTTAGTCGACAGGTTGGAACAGCCCCAGCATTTT.

The chain carries TRBV5-4 and TRBJ2-3, with D tentatively TRBD1 (6 bases). The V gene lost 0 bases and the J gene lost 6 bases, with 20 bases spanning the gap. The CDR3 is 17 amino acids. From germline, CDR1 is SGHNT and CDR2 YYREEE (reference sequence). CDR3 protein: CASSLGWVQGLFDTQYF. The CDR3 DNA is TGTGCCAGCAGCTTGGGGTGGGTACAGGGTTTATTCGATACGCAGTATTTT.

The rearrangement joins TRBV28 to TRBJ1-3; D unresolved. V gave up 8 bases and J gave up 1 base, with 6 bases separating them. The CDR3 is 12 amino acids. The germline V gene encodes CDR1 MDHEN and CDR2 SYDVKM. In nucleotides, the CDR3 is TGTGCCAGCTTACGGTCTGGAAACACCATATATTTT. Protein: CASLRSGNTIYF.

The chain recombines TRBV4-1 with TRBJ1-5; D unclear. This CDR3 has 17 amino acids. Trimming pared 0 bases from V and 0 bases from J, leaving 12 bases between. The V gene's germline CDR1 is MGHRA and CDR2 YSYEKL. CDR3: CASSQELGGLSNQPQHF. The CDR3 coding sequence is TGCGCCAGCAGCCAAGAGTTGGGTGGACTTAGCAATCAGCCCCAGCATTTT.

This chain uses TRBV5-1 with TRBJ2-3; D gene unclear. Germline V gene data show CDR1 as SGHRS and CDR2 as YFSETQ. The length of the CDR3 is 14 residues. Deletions cut 4 bases from V and 3 bases from J, with 12 bases between. The CDR3, as DNA: TGCGCCAGCAGCCCCGATAAGACAACAGATACGCAGTATTTT. The encoded protein is CASSPDKTTDTQYF.

This sequence joins TRBV11-3 and TRBJ1-1; D is unresolved. CDR1 is SGHNT and CDR2 is YENEEA in the germline V gene. This CDR3 comprises 15 residues. V shed 5 bases and J shed 3 bases, with 16 bases lying between them. CDR3 loop: CASSPYAGWDTEAFF. The CDR3 nucleotides read TGTGCCAGCAGCCCCTACGCGGGGTGGGACACTGAAGCTTTCTTT.

This sequence joins TRBV10-3 and TRBJ2-2, with 8 bases lining up with TRBD2. V lost 6 bases, J lost 6 bases, and 6 bases stayed unmatched. Looked up from germline, CDR1 is ENHRY and CDR2 is SYGVKD. This CDR3 is built from 14 residues. This chain's CDR3 is CAIRPGGESGELFF. The CDR3 nucleotides are TGTGCCATCAGACCCGGGGGGGAGTCCGGGGAGCTGTTTTTT.

The chain has TRBV7-2 and TRBJ2-5; 11 nucleotides align to TRBD2. V shed 1 base, J shed 2 bases, and the junction held 9 bases outside the gene matches. CDR1 is SGHTA and CDR2 is FQGNSA in the germline V gene. The CDR3 has 18 residues. The CDR3 bases are TGTGCCAGCAGCTTAGTCCCCACTAGCGGGGGAGCGCAAGAGACCCAGTACTTC. Translation: CASSLVPTSGGAQETQYF.